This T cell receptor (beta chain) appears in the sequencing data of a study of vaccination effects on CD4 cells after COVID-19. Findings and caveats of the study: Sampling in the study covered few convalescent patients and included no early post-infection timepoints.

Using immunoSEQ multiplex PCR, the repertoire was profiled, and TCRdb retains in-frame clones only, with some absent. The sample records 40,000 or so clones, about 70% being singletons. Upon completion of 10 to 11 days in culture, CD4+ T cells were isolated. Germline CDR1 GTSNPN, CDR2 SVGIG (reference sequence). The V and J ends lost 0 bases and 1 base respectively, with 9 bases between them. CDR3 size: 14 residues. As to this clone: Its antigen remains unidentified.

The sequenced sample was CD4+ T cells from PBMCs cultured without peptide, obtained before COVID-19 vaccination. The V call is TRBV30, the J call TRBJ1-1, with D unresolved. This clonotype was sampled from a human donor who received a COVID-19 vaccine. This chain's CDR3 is CAWSVSIRNTEAFF. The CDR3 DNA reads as TGTGCCTGGAGTGTAAGTATCAGGAACACTGAAGCTTTCTTT.